These 2 T cell receptor beta chains were all obtained from the same sample, sequenced in a study of blood T cell repertoires in COVID-19 (dated by TCRdb to 2019 to 2021). Library preparation employed the immunoSEQ multiplex PCR assay. In its TCRdb copy, this immuneACCESS table keeps in-frame sequences only and misses some clones. Where compared with another copy, unresolved V genes explain less than half of these, and the others have no known cause. Here the sample has 250,000 to 300,000 clones; 83% occur a single time. The top ten constitute about 5% of the sample. Material for sequencing was peripheral blood. The receptors shown here come from a man aged 55 to 70 who had recovered from COVID-19.

The rearrangement joins TRBV30 to TRBJ2-1, with D possibly being TRBD2 (5 bases). This CDR3 contains 13 residues. CDR1 and CDR2 (germline): GTSNPN, SVGIG (reference sequence). V was pared by 0 bases and J by 9 bases, with 12 bases between. CDR3 sequence (DNA): TGTGCCTGGAGTGTAGGACTTCCCGGTGAGCAGTTCTTC. This codes for CAWSVGLPGEQFF.

This clone appeared a single time. This chain joins TRBV4-2 and TRBJ2-7; 8 bases match TRBD2. J gave up 3 bases and V 0 bases, and 1 base lay outside the gene matches. Germline V lookup: CDR1 LGHNA, CDR2 YNFKEQ. This CDR3 has 14 residues. The CDR3 DNA reads as TGTGCCAGCAGCCAAGAGGGACTAGACTACGAGCAGTACTTC. This encodes CASSQEGLDYEQYF.